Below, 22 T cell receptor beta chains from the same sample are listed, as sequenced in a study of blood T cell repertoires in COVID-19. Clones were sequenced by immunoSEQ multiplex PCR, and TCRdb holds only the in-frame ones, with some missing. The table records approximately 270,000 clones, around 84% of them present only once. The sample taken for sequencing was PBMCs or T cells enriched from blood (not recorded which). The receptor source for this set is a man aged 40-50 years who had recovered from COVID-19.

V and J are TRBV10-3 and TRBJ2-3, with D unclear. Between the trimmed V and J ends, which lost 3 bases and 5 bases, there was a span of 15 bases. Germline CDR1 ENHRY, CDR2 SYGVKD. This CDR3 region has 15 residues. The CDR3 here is CAISDLSERGDTQYF. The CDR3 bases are TGTGCCATCAGTGACTTGTCCGAGCGCGGAGATACGCAGTATTTT.

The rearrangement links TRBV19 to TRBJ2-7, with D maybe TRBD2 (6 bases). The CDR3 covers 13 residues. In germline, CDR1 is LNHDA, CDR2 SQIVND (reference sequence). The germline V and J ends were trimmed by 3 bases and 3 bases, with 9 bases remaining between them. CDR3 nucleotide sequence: TGTGCCAGTAGTATTCAGGGACTCTACGAGCAGTACTTC. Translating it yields CASSIQGLYEQYF.

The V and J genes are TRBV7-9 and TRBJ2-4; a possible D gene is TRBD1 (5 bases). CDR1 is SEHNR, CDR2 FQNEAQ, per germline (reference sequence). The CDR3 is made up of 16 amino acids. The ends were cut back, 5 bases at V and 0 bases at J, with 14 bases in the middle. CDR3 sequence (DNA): TGTGCCAGCAGCAGCCGACAGATTCTAGCCAAAAACATTCAGTACTTC. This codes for CASSSRQILAKNIQYF.

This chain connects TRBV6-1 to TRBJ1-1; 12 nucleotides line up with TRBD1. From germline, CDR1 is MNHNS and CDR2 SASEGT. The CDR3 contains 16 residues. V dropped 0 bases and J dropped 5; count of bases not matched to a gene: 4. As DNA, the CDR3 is TGTGCCAGCAGTGAAGCGGGACAGGGGGCAAAAACTGAAGCTTTCTTT. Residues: CASSEAGQGAKTEAFF.

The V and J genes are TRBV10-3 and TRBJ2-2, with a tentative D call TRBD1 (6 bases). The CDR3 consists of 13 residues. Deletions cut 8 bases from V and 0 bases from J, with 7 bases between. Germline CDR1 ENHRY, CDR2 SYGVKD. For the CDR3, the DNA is TGTGCCATCGACAGGTCGAACACCGGGGAGCTGTTTTTT. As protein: CAIDRSNTGELFF.

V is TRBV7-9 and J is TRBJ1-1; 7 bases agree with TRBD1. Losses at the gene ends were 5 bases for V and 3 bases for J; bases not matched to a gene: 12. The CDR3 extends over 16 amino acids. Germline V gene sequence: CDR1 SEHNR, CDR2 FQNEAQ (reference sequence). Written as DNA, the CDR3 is TGTGCCAGCAGCCAGAAGTGGGACAGAAGGGACACTGAAGCTTTCTTT. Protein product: CASSQKWDRRDTEAFF.

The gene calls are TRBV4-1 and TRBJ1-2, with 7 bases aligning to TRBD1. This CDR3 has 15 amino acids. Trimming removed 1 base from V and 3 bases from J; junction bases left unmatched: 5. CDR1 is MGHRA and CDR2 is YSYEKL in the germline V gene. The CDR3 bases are TGCGCCAGCAGCCAAGCGAGGGGGCAGGACTATGGCTACACCTTC. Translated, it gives CASSQARGQDYGYTF.

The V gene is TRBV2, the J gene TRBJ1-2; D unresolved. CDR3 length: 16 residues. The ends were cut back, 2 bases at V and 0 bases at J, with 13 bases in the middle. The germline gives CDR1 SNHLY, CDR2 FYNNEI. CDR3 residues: CASSESGRGANYGYTF. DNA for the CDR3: TGTGCCAGCAGTGAATCTGGGCGGGGAGCTAACTATGGCTACACCTTC.

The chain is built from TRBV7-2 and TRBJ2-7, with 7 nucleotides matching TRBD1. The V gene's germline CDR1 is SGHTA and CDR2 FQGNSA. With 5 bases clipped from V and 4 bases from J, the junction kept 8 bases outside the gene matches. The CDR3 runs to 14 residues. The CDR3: CASSEGAIGYEQYF. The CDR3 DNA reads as TGTGCCAGCAGCGAGGGGGCGATAGGTTACGAGCAGTACTTC.

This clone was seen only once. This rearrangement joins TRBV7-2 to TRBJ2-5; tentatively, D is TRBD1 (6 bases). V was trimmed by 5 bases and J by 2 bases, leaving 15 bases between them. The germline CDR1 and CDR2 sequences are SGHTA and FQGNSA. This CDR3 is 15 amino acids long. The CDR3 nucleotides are TGTGCCAGCAGCGTAGTACAGGGCATTCAAGAGACCCAGTACTTC. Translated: CASSVVQGIQETQYF.

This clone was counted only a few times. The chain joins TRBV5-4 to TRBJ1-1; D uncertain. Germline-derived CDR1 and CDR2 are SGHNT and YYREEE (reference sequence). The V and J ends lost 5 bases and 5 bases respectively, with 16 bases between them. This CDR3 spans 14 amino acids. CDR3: CASRSGASGTEAFF. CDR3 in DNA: TGTGCCAGCAGATCTGGTGCCTCGGGGACTGAAGCTTTCTTT.

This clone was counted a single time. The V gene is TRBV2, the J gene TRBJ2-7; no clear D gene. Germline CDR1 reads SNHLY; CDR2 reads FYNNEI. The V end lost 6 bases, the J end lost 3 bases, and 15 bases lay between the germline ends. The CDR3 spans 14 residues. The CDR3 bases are TGTGCCAGCAGGCCAGGTTTCCTTCGCTACGAGCAGTACTTC. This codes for CASRPGFLRYEQYF.

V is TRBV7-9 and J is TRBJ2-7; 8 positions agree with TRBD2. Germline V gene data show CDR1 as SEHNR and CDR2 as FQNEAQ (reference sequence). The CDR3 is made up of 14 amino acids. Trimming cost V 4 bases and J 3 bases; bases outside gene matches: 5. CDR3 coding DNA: TGTGCCAGCAGCTCGCTGACTAGCGTCTACGAGCAGTACTTC. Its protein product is CASSSLTSVYEQYF.

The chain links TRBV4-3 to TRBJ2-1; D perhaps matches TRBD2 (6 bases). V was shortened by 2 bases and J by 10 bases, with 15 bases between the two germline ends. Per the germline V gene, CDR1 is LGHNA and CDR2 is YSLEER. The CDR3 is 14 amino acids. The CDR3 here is CASSQKFSGEEQFF. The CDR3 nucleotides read TGCGCCAGCAGCCAAAAGTTTTCGGGGGAAGAGCAGTTCTTC.

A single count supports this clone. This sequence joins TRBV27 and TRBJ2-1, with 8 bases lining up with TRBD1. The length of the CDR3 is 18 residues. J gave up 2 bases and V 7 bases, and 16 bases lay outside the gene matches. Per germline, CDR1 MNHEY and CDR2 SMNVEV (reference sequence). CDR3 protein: CASTRVGQGSRAYNEQFF. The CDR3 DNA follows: TGTGCCAGCACCCGAGTAGGACAGGGTAGTAGGGCCTACAATGAGCAGTTCTTC.

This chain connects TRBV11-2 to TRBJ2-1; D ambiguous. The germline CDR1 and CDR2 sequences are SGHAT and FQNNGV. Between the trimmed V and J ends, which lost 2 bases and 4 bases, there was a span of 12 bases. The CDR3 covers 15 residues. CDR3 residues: CASSLIMSFYNEQFF. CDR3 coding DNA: TGTGCCAGCAGCTTAATCATGAGCTTTTACAATGAGCAGTTCTTC.

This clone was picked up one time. CDR3 nucleotide sequence: TGTGCCAGTAGTGGCGGGACAGCCCGGGGGGAAAAACTGTTTTTT. Residues: CASSGGTARGEKLFF. This chain links TRBV19 with TRBJ1-4; 7 bases fit TRBD1. CDR3 length equals 15 residues. In germline, CDR1 is LNHDA, CDR2 SQIVND (reference sequence). Germline trimming cut 5 bases from V and 8 bases from J; bases unmatched to any gene: 11.

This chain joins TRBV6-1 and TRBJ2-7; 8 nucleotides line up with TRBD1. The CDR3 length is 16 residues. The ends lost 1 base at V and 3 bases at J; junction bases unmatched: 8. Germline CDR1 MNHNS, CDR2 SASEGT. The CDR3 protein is CASSEETTGAFYEQYF. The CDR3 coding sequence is TGTGCCAGCAGTGAAGAGACGACAGGGGCCTTCTACGAGCAGTACTTC.

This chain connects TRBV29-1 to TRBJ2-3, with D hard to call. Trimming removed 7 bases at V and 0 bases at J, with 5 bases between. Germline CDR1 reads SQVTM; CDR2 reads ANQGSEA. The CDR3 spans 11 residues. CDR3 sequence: CSDTSTDTQYF. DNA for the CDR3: TGCAGCGATACTAGCACAGATACGCAGTATTTT.

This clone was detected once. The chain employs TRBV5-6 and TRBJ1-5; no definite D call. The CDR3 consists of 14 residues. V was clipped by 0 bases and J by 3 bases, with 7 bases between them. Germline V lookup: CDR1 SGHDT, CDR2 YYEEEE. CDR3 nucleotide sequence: TGTGCCAGCAGCTTGGGCGGGCTCAATCAGCCCCAGCATTTT. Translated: CASSLGGLNQPQHF. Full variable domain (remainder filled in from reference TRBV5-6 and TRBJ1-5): DAGVTQSPTHLIKTRGQQVTLRCSPKSGHDTVSWYQQALGQGPQFIFQYYEEEERQRGNFPDRFSGHQFPNYSSELNVNALLLGDSALYLCASSLGGLNQPQHFGDGTRLSIL.

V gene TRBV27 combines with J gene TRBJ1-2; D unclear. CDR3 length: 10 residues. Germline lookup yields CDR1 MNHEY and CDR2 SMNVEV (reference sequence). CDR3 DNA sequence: TGTGACGGGAGGGACTATGGCTACACCTTC. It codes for CDGRDYGYTF.

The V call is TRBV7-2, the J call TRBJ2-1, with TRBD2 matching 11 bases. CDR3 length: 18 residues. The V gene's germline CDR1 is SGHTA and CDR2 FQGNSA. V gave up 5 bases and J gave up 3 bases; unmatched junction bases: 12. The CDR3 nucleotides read TGTGCCAGCAGCAAAGGTAGCGGGGGGGCCGTGGGCTACAATGAGCAGTTCTTC. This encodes CASSKGSGGAVGYNEQFF.